These 18 T cell receptor beta chains came from one sample sequenced in a study of T cell repertoires in cytomegalovirus infection. TCRdb reprocessed the reads with MiXCR, giving one entry per CDR3 protein. The table has 80,000 to 95,000 distinct CDR3 sequences, over 25% seen once. Their antigens are not known. Sequences were derived from CD8+ T cells from cultured PBMCs, sampled from culture after CMV antigen stimulation. Every receptor here comes from a human donor in good health (CMV status not recorded). Some clones in this sample may be carry-over from other donors' samples.

About this clonotype itself: One end of the junction varies from germline; a read error may be responsible. The CDR3 protein is CANSLLGQMNTEAFF. The CDR3 nucleotides are TGTGCCAACAGTTTATTAGGCCAGATGAACACTGAAGCTTTCTTT. J is TRBJ1-1 and V is TRBV27, with D hard to call. CDR1 is MNHEY, CDR2 SMNVEV, per germline (reference sequence). The CDR3 runs 15 residues.

This clonotype came up many times. This chain links TRBV7-2 with TRBJ2-5; 7 nucleotides match TRBD2. Germline V gene sequence: CDR1 SGHTA, CDR2 FQGNSA. The CDR3 is made up of 13 amino acids. The J segment lost 5 bases and the V segment lost 3 bases, leaving 3 bases of the junction unmatched. The CDR3 here is CASSLYGGETQYF. CDR3 in DNA: TGTGCCAGCAGCTTGTACGGGGGGGAGACCCAGTACTTC. Drawing the rest from reference TRBV7-2 and TRBJ2-5, the complete variable domain is GAGVSQSPSNKVTEKGKDVELRCDPISGHTALYWYRQSLGQGLEFLIYFQGNSAPDKSGLPSDRFSAERTGGSVSTLTIQRTQQEDSAVYLCASSLYGGETQYFGPGTRLLVL.

This clonotype appeared a few times. The gene calls are TRBV27 and TRBJ2-4; D is unresolved. V was cut by 6 bases and J by 5 bases, with 8 bases left in between. The CDR3 covers 12 residues. The germline CDR1 and CDR2 sequences are MNHEY and SMNVEV (reference sequence). CDR3 nucleotides: TGTGCCAGCAGAGGTATAGAAAACATTCAGTACTTC. This translates into CASRGIENIQYF.

In its sample, this clonotype was seen a few times. The V and J genes are TRBV9 and TRBJ1-1; 7 positions match TRBD1. The V segment lost 0 bases and the J segment 3 bases; nucleotides outside the gene matches: 5. The germline V gene has CDR1 SGDLS and CDR2 YYNGEE. There are 15 residues in the CDR3. CDR3 sequence: CASSVDPTGYTEAFF. The CDR3 nucleotides read TGTGCCAGCAGCGTAGACCCGACAGGGTACACTGAAGCTTTCTTT.

V is TRBV7-9 and J is TRBJ2-3; 10 positions agree with TRBD2. Germline CDR1 and CDR2: SEHNR and FQNEAQ (reference sequence). The V segment lost 4 bases and the J segment 2 bases; nucleotides outside the gene matches: 12. The CDR3 covers 18 residues. The CDR3 reads CASSSTTGLAEYTDTQYF. DNA of the CDR3: TGTGCCAGCAGCTCGACGACCGGACTAGCGGAGTACACAGATACGCAGTATTTT.

The chain joins TRBV20-1 to TRBJ2-7, with D unresolved. From germline, CDR1 is DFQATT and CDR2 SNEGSKA (reference sequence). Trimming took off 3 bases at V and 3 bases at J, with 12 bases between the two ends. The CDR3 is 13 residues long. The CDR3 is CSASPLAVYEQYF. CDR3 coding DNA: TGCAGTGCTAGTCCCCTGGCAGTCTACGAGCAGTACTTC.

V is TRBV19 and J is TRBJ1-2; D gene ambiguous. This CDR3 is 15 amino acids long. CDR1 and CDR2 from the germline V gene are LNHDA and SQIVND (reference sequence). Trimming took 7 bases from V and 3 from J, leaving 18 bases between them. CDR3 DNA: TGTGCCAGTACGGGTGAGACGCGGGCGGACTATGGCTACACCTTC. Protein: CASTGETRADYGYTF.

In this sample, this clonotype turned up a few times. The chain links TRBV20-1 to TRBJ2-2, with a tentative D call TRBD1 (5 bases). Germline values: CDR1 DFQATT, CDR2 SNEGSKA (reference sequence). The CDR3 loop spans 18 amino acids. V was pared by 0 bases and J by 2 bases, with 19 bases between. The CDR3 nucleotides read TGCAGTGCTAGAGATCTCCAGGGCGAAGAACTCAACACCGGGGAGCTGTTTTTT. This codes for CSARDLQGEELNTGELFF.

The chain links TRBV7-8 to TRBJ2-1; 14 nucleotides agree with TRBD2. The germline V gene encodes CDR1 SGHVS and CDR2 FQNEAQ. Unmatched junction bases numbered 11, after V lost 5 bases and J lost 8 bases. The CDR3 is 17 amino acids. The CDR3 nucleotides read TGTGCCAGCAGCCACGGACTAGCGGGGGGCGTTAACGATGAGCAGTTCTTC. This gives the protein CASSHGLAGGVNDEQFF.

The CDR3 sequence: CASSSGTSGGDLTDTQYF. DNA of the CDR3: TGCGCCAGCAGCTCCGGGACTAGCGGGGGGGATCTCACAGATACGCAGTATTTT. The chain joins TRBV5-1 to TRBJ2-3, with 16 bases matching TRBD2. CDR3 size: 18 residues. The J segment lost 2 bases and the V segment lost 3 bases, leaving 6 bases of the junction unmatched. Germline V gene lookup returns CDR1 SGHRS and CDR2 YFSETQ.

The chain is built from TRBV7-9 and TRBJ2-7, with 9 bases fitting TRBD2. CDR1 is SEHNR, CDR2 FQNEAQ, per germline (reference sequence). After removal of 3 bases from V and 3 bases from J, the junction contained 6 bases not matched to a gene. CDR3 length equals 15 residues. The CDR3 region has the DNA TGTGCCAGCAGCTTTAGCGGGGGAAGTATCTACGAGCAGTACTTC. Translated, it gives CASSFSGGSIYEQYF.

This chain links TRBV12-3 or TRBV12-4 with TRBJ2-7, with D maybe TRBD1 (5 bases). Deletions cut 3 bases from V and 0 bases from J, with 12 bases between. The CDR3 is 15 residues long. The CDR3, as DNA: TGTGCCAGCAGTTTCGGAACTCAGGGCTCCTACGAGCAGTACTTC. Residues: CASSFGTQGSYEQYF.

This chain connects TRBV7-6 to TRBJ2-5; D uncertain. Germline V gives CDR1 SGHVS, CDR2 FNYEAQ. Trimming removed 1 base from V and 5 bases from J, with 8 bases in between. This CDR3 comprises 13 residues. As DNA, the CDR3 is TGTGCCAGCAGCTTAGTGCTAGATGAGACCCAGTACTTC. Amino acids: CASSLVLDETQYF.

The chain is built from TRBV7-9 and TRBJ1-1; the D is unclear. The CDR3 is made up of 13 amino acids. Germline-derived CDR1 and CDR2 are SEHNR and FQNEAQ (reference sequence). The V and J ends lost 5 bases and 8 bases respectively, with 15 bases between them. The DNA for the CDR3 is TGTGCCAGCAGCCCATCCCCCGGTCTGGAAGCTTTCTTT. It yields the protein CASSPSPGLEAFF.

The chain carries TRBV6-2 or TRBV6-3 and TRBJ2-7; 7 positions match TRBD1. Germline CDR1 MNHEY, CDR2 SVGEGT. The CDR3 length is 16 residues. The J segment lost 2 bases and the V segment lost 4 bases, leaving 11 bases of the junction unmatched. The CDR3: CASSFTGATEPYEQYF. The CDR3 bases are TGTGCCAGCAGTTTCACAGGGGCGACGGAACCCTACGAGCAGTACTTC.

CDR3 sequence (DNA): TGCGCCAGCAGGGACAGCAGTTTGTCCTACGAGCAGTACTTC. Translating it yields CASRDSSLSYEQYF. The genes are TRBV10-2 and TRBJ2-7; TRBD1 might be the D (6 bases). CDR3 length: 14 amino acids. Germline V lookup: CDR1 WSHSY, CDR2 SAAADI. The germline V and J ends were trimmed by 6 bases and 1 base, with 13 bases remaining between them.

Of note for this clonotype: Since no conserved phenylalanine or tryptophan closes the CDR3, a read error is the likely cause. V is TRBV19 and J is TRBJ1-1; D is ambiguous. The V and J ends lost 3 bases and 4 bases respectively, with 12 bases between them. CDR3 length: 14 residues. Germline-derived CDR1 and CDR2 are LNHDA and SQIVND (reference sequence). CDR3 nucleotide sequence: TGTGCCAGTAGTATGGGTCCCAGGACCACTGAAGCTTTCTAT. Protein product: CASSMGPRTTEAFY.

The chain links TRBV7-2 to TRBJ2-3; TRBD2 matches 9 bases. The J segment lost 5 bases and the V segment lost 1 base, leaving 10 bases of the junction unmatched. The CDR3 runs 17 residues. The V gene's germline CDR1 is SGHTA and CDR2 FQGNSA. This chain's CDR3 is CASSLVRGGGAGDTQYF. CDR3 in DNA: TGTGCCAGCAGCTTAGTGCGAGGCGGGGGGGCCGGAGATACGCAGTATTTT.